Listed below are T cell receptor beta chains from one sample, sequenced in a study of siplizumab effects on memory and regulatory T cells. The table came from immunoSEQ multiplex PCR; TCRdb's copy has only in-frame clones and leaves some out. The data hold about 100,000 clones, with approximately 92% observed a single time. Sample: CD4+ T cells sorted from blood. The receptors come from a human donor in good health. Both conserved end residues are part of each CDR3. The D gene is left open where the match is weak. Clone size, where shown, is once, few, many, or a class for clones that have expanded.

v_gene: TRBV28
j_gene: TRBJ2-1
len: 14
abundance: -
d_gene: -
CDR3nt: TGTGCCAGCAGTTCCGGAGACGGGCTTTATGAGCAGTTCTTC
CDR3aa: CASSSGDGLYEQFF

v_gene: TRBV7-2
j_gene: TRBJ1-1
len: 16
abundance: few
d_gene: TRBD1
CDR3nt: TGTGCCAGCAGCTCCTCATATAGGACAGGGGAAACTGAAGCTTTCTTT
CDR3aa: CASSSSYRTGETEAFF

v_gene: TRBV6-5
j_gene: TRBJ2-1
len: 12
abundance: -
d_gene: -
CDR3nt: TGTGCCAGCAGTTGGCCTGGGGGACAGCAGTTCTTC
CDR3aa: CASSWPGGQQFF

v_gene: TRBV4-1
j_gene: TRBJ2-5
len: 13
abundance: -
d_gene: -
CDR3nt: TGCGCCAGCAGCCAAGGGGTCGGCGAGACCCAGTACTTC
CDR3aa: CASSQGVGETQYF

v_gene: TRBV7-9
j_gene: TRBJ1-1
len: 13
abundance: few
d_gene: -
CDR3nt: TGTGCCAGCAGCCAAGCCGGGGGCACTGAAGCTTTCTTT
CDR3aa: CASSQAGGTEAFF

v_gene: TRBV28
j_gene: TRBJ2-7
len: 15
abundance: -
d_gene: TRBD1
CDR3nt: TGTGCCAGCAGGAATTCAGGGGGTAGCAAATACGAGCAGTACTTC
CDR3aa: CASRNSGGSKYEQYF

v_gene: TRBV6-1
j_gene: TRBJ1-6
len: 14
abundance: -
d_gene: TRBD1
CDR3nt: TGTGCCAGCAGTCTTCAGGGGGAGAATTCACCCCTCCACTTT
CDR3aa: CASSLQGENSPLHF

v_gene: TRBV28
j_gene: TRBJ1-2
len: 16
abundance: once
d_gene: -
CDR3nt: TGTGCCAGCAGTTTATCCGTTCCTGGGCCCCAGGGTGGCTACACCTTC
CDR3aa: CASSLSVPGPQGGYTF

v_gene: TRBV19
j_gene: TRBJ1-1
len: 13
abundance: -
d_gene: -
CDR3nt: TGTGCCAGTACTATTTCGGGGGCCCTTCAAGCTTTCTTT
CDR3aa: CASTISGALQAFF

v_gene: TRBV18
j_gene: TRBJ2-6
len: 13
abundance: -
d_gene: -
CDR3nt: TGTGCCAGCTCAAGCTCTGGGGCCAACGTCCTGACTTTC
CDR3aa: CASSSSGANVLTF

v_gene: TRBV7-3
j_gene: TRBJ1-1
len: 13
abundance: -
d_gene: -
CDR3nt: TGTGCCAGCAGCTTATCGACAGTGGCTGAAGCTTTCTTT
CDR3aa: CASSLSTVAEAFF

v_gene: TRBV25-1
j_gene: TRBJ2-5
len: 15
abundance: -
d_gene: TRBD1
CDR3nt: TGTGCCAGCAGTGCCACGCAGGGGGTGTGGAAGACCCAGTACTTC
CDR3aa: CASSATQGVWKTQYF

v_gene: TRBV5-1
j_gene: TRBJ1-2
len: 16
abundance: -
d_gene: -
CDR3nt: TGCGCCATGAAGGTACCTCAGGGTAAAGGGGAAGGAGGCTACACCTTC
CDR3aa: CAMKVPQGKGEGGYTF

v_gene: TRBV7-2
j_gene: TRBJ2-3
len: 13
abundance: -
d_gene: -
CDR3nt: TGTGCCAGCAGCACCTACAGCACAGATACGCAGTATTTT
CDR3aa: CASSTYSTDTQYF

v_gene: TRBV19
j_gene: TRBJ1-5
len: 13
abundance: few
d_gene: -
CDR3nt: TGTGCAAGTACGGTGGCAGGGGATCAGCCCCAGCATTTT
CDR3aa: CASTVAGDQPQHF

v_gene: TRBV28
j_gene: TRBJ2-5
len: 13
abundance: -
d_gene: -
CDR3nt: TGTGCCAGCAGTCCGCCGGGCCCAGAGACCCAGTACTTC
CDR3aa: CASSPPGPETQYF

v_gene: TRBV12-5
j_gene: TRBJ2-1
len: 14
abundance: -
d_gene: -
CDR3nt: TGTGCTAGTGGTTTGTACCGACAGGTGAATGAGCAGTTCTTC
CDR3aa: CASGLYRQVNEQFF

v_gene: TRBV5-4
j_gene: TRBJ1-1
len: 15
abundance: -
d_gene: -
CDR3nt: TGTGCCAGCAGCTCCCCCCAGACTGCCTGGCTGGGGGCTTTCTTT
CDR3aa: CASSSPQTAWLGAFF

v_gene: TRBV11-3
j_gene: TRBJ2-3
len: 16
abundance: -
d_gene: TRBD2
CDR3nt: TGTGCCAGCAGCCCGGGGACTAGCGGGGGCACAGATACGCAGTATTTT
CDR3aa: CASSPGTSGGTDTQYF

v_gene: TRBV10-3
j_gene: TRBJ2-3
len: 21
abundance: -
d_gene: TRBD2
CDR3nt: TGTGCCATCAGTGATACCCCCGGGGGTAGCGGGGCCCCGGCGCCAATTTATACGCAGTATTTT
CDR3aa: CAISDTPGGSGAPAPIYTQYF

v_gene: TRBV12-5
j_gene: TRBJ2-1
len: 12
abundance: -
d_gene: -
CDR3nt: TGTGCTAGTGGTACAGGGTGGAATGAGCAGTTCTTC
CDR3aa: CASGTGWNEQFF

v_gene: TRBV11-2
j_gene: TRBJ1-1
len: 12
abundance: -
d_gene: -
CDR3nt: TGTGCCAGCAGCTTAACGGTGGGAGAGGCTTTCTTT
CDR3aa: CASSLTVGEAFF

v_gene: TRBV4-1
j_gene: TRBJ2-2
len: 17
abundance: -
d_gene: -
CDR3nt: TGCGCCAGCAGCCAAGATGGAAGGGGCACGGGCACCGGGGAGCTGTTTTTT
CDR3aa: CASSQDGRGTGTGELFF

v_gene: TRBV28
j_gene: TRBJ1-3
len: 15
abundance: -
d_gene: -
CDR3nt: TGTGCCAGCAGTAGGTCTCCGAGCTCTGGAAACACCATATATTTT
CDR3aa: CASSRSPSSGNTIYF

v_gene: TRBV21-1
j_gene: TRBJ1-5
len: 16
abundance: -
d_gene: -
CDR3nt: TGTGCCAGCAGAACCGGGACACATTATAGCAATCAGCCCCAGCATTTT
CDR3aa: CASRTGTHYSNQPQHF

v_gene: TRBV5-4
j_gene: TRBJ2-7
len: 11
abundance: -
d_gene: TRBD1
CDR3nt: TGTGCCAGCAGCCTGGACAGGGTGGAGTACTTC
CDR3aa: CASSLDRVEYF

v_gene: TRBV21-1
j_gene: TRBJ2-1
len: 15
abundance: -
d_gene: -
CDR3nt: TGTGCCAGCAGCAACCTAGCGGGGGAGGGCAATGAGCAGTTCTTC
CDR3aa: CASSNLAGEGNEQFF

v_gene: TRBV6-5
j_gene: TRBJ2-3
len: 13
abundance: -
d_gene: -
CDR3nt: TGTGCCAGCAGTTACCGATCAGACCATACGCAGTATTTT
CDR3aa: CASSYRSDHTQYF

v_gene: TRBV5-5
j_gene: TRBJ1-3
len: 15
abundance: -
d_gene: -
CDR3nt: TGTGCCAGCAGCCTGACTGACAGTCATGGAAACACCATATATTTT
CDR3aa: CASSLTDSHGNTIYF

v_gene: TRBV5-1
j_gene: TRBJ1-1
len: 14
abundance: -
d_gene: -
CDR3nt: TGCGCCAGCAGCGGTCACAGGGTTGAGACTGAAGCTTTCTTT
CDR3aa: CASSGHRVETEAFF

v_gene: TRBV30
j_gene: TRBJ1-1
len: 13
abundance: -
d_gene: -
CDR3nt: TGTGCCTGGAGTATTCGGGGGGACCGTGAAGCTTTCTTT
CDR3aa: CAWSIRGDREAFF